The sequence of this T cell receptor beta chain was determined in a study of regulatory T cells in long-lasting Graves disease (dated by TCRdb to 2020 to 2022). For context, the study as a whole: Antithyroid drugs had been taken for less than 3 months by newly diagnosed Graves' disease patients. This study used TCR sequencing and RNA sequencing of peripheral blood to compare persistent Graves' disease patients against newly diagnosed Graves' disease patients. The study took place in China and was registered as a clinical trial. TCR sequencing covered some 13 persistent and roughly 20 newly diagnosed Graves' disease patients, around 35 samples in total.

Comment on this clonotype: It lacks a known antigen. Per-base quality was not reported, and no clone a single base away is much larger than it.

Spanning cysteine to phenylalanine, the CDR3 consists of 11 amino acids. Solely the CDR3 DNA is kept, with 33 bases framed from the first base. V lost 6 bases and J lost 5 bases; the stretch between them is 7 bases long. Taken with the paper, the label for time point translates to: newly diagnosed GD, antithyroid drugs for less than 3 months. For both TCR sequencing and RNA sequencing, RNA was extracted from PBMCs in TRIzol. The diagnosis of Graves' disease followed American Thyroid Association guidelines. Recruitment of patients was carried out at an endocrinology department in Xi'an, China. From each patient, 7.5 to 9.5 milliliters of peripheral blood was collected into an EDTA anticoagulant tube. PBMCs were isolated by Ficoll Paque Plus density gradient separation without further T cell sorting. An Agilent 2100 Bioanalyzer and agarose gel were used to check RNA quality, while a NanoDrop 2000 measured RNA concentration.

Study-wide findings and limitations: Lower TCR Shannon entropy and fewer highly expanded clones were observed in persistent Graves' disease patients than in newly diagnosed patients, which suggested clonal expansion. Sequencing and analysis were restricted to the TCR beta chain. Peripheral blood alone was examined, since thyroid tissue, which constituted the primary lesion, could not be accessed. As a limitation, the authors acknowledged that the small sample size may reduce accuracy. TRBV28, TRBJ1-2 and TRBJ2-5 were preferentially used in persistent disease, while TRBV20-1 and TRBJ2-1 were favored in newly diagnosed disease. A larger number of public clonotypes was shared among persistent patients (under 3,000) than among newly diagnosed patients (about 990).

The library was produced with multiplex PCR. Sequencing relied on an Illumina HiSeq 4000. To build TCR beta libraries, CDR3 regions were amplified by Arm-PCR using iRepertoire HTBI primers. PCR products were gel purified before sequencing. On the authors' methods: A total of 60 to 80 TRBV and 14 TRBJ segments were identified across samples and were used for gene usage analysis of CDR3 amino acid clonotypes. COPE and FqMerger were used to merge the filtered high-quality paired reads into contigs. Contigs were aligned with BLAST to IMGT TRBV, TRBD and TRBJ reference genes, and CDR3 was defined per IMGT. Clonotypes above 0.1% frequency were classified as highly expanded clones. Repertoire diversity was measured by Shannon entropy, and V-J evenness by the Gini coefficient. Public clonotypes were defined as clonotypes shared by more than one individual. The raw public reads went through TCRdb reprocessing: fastp at Q25, MiXCR clone calling, in-frame beta chains kept. Here each entry gathers all rows of one CDR3 protein and keeps the most common genes and DNA. TCRdb's processing, not the study's, gives the V and J calls here. This sample is represented by roughly 560,000 distinct CDR3 sequences; about 16% of them were singletons. The leading ten clones occupy 25% of the sample.

These data also featured in a second study, about T cells in Graves' hyperthyroidism and ophthalmopathy. The second study's authors report: A patient counted as having stable Graves' hyperthyroidism if no progression to ophthalmopathy occurred over 18 months of follow-up. Hyperthyroidism patients were newly diagnosed, had a disease duration of under 2 months, and were aged 18 to 65 years. Patients with uncontrolled infections, other autoimmune diseases, pregnancy or lactation were excluded. Clinical symptoms, serum thyroxine and TRAb, thyroid ultrasound, and orbital computed tomography formed the basis for the diagnoses. The first round of RT-PCR for the TCR CDR3 was performed with the HTBI primer set and the Qiagen OneStep RT-PCR kit. Most expanded thyroid clonotypes (frequency above 0.001) were also detected in blood, a finding suggesting that blood repertoires may reflect thyroid immune responses. A model built on a 13 V-J signature distinguished ophthalmopathy from stable hyperthyroidism, reaching roughly 88% sensitivity and 81% to 83% specificity in cross-validation and 80%/75% in testing. In validation, the model predicted progression to ophthalmopathy with 60% to 71% sensitivity and approximately 72% specificity, a median of 6.5 months before onset. To identify TCR V-J signatures that set the groups apart, the researchers used a discovery cohort of more than 95 patients, made up of around 40 with Graves' ophthalmopathy and about 60 with stable Graves' hyperthyroidism. Whether ophthalmopathy could be predicted prospectively was tested in an independent validation cohort made up of 18 to 20 hyperthyroidism patients plus 17 patients who later progressed to ophthalmopathy. The approximately 98 discovery patients were randomly divided into training and test sets at a 7:3 ratio. In several Graves' hyperthyroidism patients, the study also compared T-cell repertoires from thyroid tissue with T-cell repertoires from blood. Once sampling was done, hyperthyroidism patients were given methimazole at a starting dose of 30 mg daily, whereas ophthalmopathy patients were given high-dose intravenous methylprednisolone. Libraries were constructed in a second round of multiplex PCR, after which size selection and purification were performed. Libraries were sequenced paired-end with 100 bp reads on an Illumina HiSeq2000. SOAPnuke was used to process the raw data, with reads discarded if the reads contained adapters or uncalled bases, had a mean Phred below 15, or lacked an exact constant-primer or identifier match. High-quality paired reads were merged with COPE v1.2.5, and unique nucleotide sequences were defined as clonotypes. Clonotypes were aligned to IMGT TRBV, TRBD and TRBJ reference segments using MiTCR v1.1. The analysis was restricted to V-J combinations with a frequency above 0.0001, which together covered 99% to 99.2% of the repertoires. The TCS score was defined as F50 (clonal expansion) divided by E x V (chaos), with BLOSUM62-based TCRdist calculated between CDR3 peptides within each V-J. Welch's t-statistics and random forest reduced fewer than 550 V-J features to roughly 13, which were used in a naive Bayes classifier (R e1071). No statistical method was used to fix the sample size in advance, and group allocation was not hidden from the investigators. The paper describes TCR Vbeta CDR3 sequencing of 135 peripheral blood samples, made up of approximately 40 ophthalmopathy patients, around 73 hyperthyroidism patients and roughly 17 progressor patients.

The material sequenced was peripheral blood mononuclear cells (PBMCs), taken at new diagnosis, from a patient treated with antithyroid drugs. The sequence links TRBV12-3 or TRBV12-4 to TRBJ1-2, with the identity of the D gene unclear. The origin of this receptor is a middle-aged woman with Graves disease. Donor details come from another sample of the same person, matched by shared clones. DNA sequence: TGTGCCAGCAGCTTCGAGTATGGCTACACCTTC. Translated, this gives CASSFEYGYTF.